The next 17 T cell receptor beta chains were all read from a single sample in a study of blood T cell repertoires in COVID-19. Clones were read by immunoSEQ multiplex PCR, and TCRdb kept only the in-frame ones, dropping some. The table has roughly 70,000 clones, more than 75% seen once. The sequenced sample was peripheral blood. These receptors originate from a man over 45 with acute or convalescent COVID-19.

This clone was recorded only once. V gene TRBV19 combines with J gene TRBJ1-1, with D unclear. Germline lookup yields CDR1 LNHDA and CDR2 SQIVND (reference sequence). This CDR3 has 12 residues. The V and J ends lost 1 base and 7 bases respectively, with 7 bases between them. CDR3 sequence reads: CASSIGQIEAFF. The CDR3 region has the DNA TGTGCCAGTAGTATAGGTCAAATTGAAGCTTTCTTT.

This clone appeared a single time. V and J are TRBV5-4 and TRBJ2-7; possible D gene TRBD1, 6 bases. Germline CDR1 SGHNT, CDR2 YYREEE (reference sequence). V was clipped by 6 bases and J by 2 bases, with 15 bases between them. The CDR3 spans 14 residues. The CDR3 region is CASNRRQAPYEQYF. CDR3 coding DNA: TGTGCCAGCAACCGAAGACAGGCACCCTACGAGCAGTACTTC.

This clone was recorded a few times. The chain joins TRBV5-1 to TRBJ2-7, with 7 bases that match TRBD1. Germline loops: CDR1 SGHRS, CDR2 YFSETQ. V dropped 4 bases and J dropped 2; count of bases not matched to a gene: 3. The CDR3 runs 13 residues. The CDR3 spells CASSPQGTYEQYF. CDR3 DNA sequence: TGCGCCAGCAGCCCACAGGGGACCTACGAGCAGTACTTC.

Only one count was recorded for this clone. The CDR3 nucleotides are TGTGCCAGCAGCTCCCTTCCTCCCGGGTCGAACACTGAAGCTTTCTTT. Translating it yields CASSSLPPGSNTEAFF. V usage is TRBV7-8 and J usage is TRBJ1-1, with unresolved D. Germline-derived CDR1 and CDR2 are SGHVS and FQNEAQ. The CDR3 has 16 residues. V lost 4 bases, J lost 1 base, and 16 bases lay in between.

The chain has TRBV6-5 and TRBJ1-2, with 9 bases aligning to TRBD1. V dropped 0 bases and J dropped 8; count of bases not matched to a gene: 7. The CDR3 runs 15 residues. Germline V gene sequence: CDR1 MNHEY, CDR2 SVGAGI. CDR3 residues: CASSYSIGQGKGYTF. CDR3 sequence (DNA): TGTGCCAGCAGTTACTCGATTGGACAGGGGAAAGGCTACACCTTC.

The CDR3 DNA sequence: TGTGCCAGCAGGACCTACCAAATGGGCCGAGATGGCTACACCTTC. This gives the protein CASRTYQMGRDGYTF. V gene TRBV21-1 combines with J gene TRBJ1-2; TRBD1 is taken as the D call from the table, unchecked against the DNA. TRBV21-1 is shown as a pseudogene. This CDR3 has 15 residues.

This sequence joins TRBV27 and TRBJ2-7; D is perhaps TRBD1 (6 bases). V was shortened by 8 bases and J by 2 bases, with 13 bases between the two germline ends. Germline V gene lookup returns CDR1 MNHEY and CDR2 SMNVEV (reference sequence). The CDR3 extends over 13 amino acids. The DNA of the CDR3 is TGTGCCAGCGGAGACAGGATTCCCTACGAGCAGTACTTC. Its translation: CASGDRIPYEQYF.

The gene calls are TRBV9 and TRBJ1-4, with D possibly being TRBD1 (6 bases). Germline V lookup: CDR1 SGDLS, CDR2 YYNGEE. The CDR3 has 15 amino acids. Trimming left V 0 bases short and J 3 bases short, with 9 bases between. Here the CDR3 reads CASSVGGQANEKLFF. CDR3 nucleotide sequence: TGTGCCAGCAGCGTAGGGGGACAAGCTAATGAAAAACTGTTTTTT.

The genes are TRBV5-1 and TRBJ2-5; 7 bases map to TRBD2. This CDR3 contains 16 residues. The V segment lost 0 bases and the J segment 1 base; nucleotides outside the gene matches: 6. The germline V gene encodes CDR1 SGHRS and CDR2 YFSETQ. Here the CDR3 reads CASSLAGSSGQETQYF. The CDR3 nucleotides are TGCGCCAGCAGCTTGGCCGGATCTAGCGGCCAAGAGACCCAGTACTTC.

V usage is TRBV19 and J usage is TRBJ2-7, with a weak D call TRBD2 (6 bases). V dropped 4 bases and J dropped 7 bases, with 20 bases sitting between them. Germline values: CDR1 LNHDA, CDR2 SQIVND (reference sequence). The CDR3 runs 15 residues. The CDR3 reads CASSKLGVGGAEQYF. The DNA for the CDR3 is TGTGCCAGTAGTAAATTGGGGGTCGGAGGGGCTGAGCAGTACTTC.

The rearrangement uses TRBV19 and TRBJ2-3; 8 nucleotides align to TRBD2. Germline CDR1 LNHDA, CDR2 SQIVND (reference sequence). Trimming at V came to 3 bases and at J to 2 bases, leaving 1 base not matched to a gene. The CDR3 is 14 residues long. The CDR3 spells CASSMGLDTDTQYF. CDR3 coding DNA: TGTGCCAGTAGTATGGGACTAGACACAGATACGCAGTATTTT.

CDR3 protein: CASGRGIQGQPQHF. CDR3 in DNA: TGCGCCAGCGGGAGAGGTATCCAGGGGCAGCCCCAGCATTTT. The chain employs TRBV4-1 and TRBJ1-5; TRBD1 is a possible D gene (6 bases). The CDR3 is made up of 14 amino acids. V lost 8 bases, J lost 7 bases, and 18 bases lay in between. The germline V gene encodes CDR1 MGHRA and CDR2 YSYEKL.

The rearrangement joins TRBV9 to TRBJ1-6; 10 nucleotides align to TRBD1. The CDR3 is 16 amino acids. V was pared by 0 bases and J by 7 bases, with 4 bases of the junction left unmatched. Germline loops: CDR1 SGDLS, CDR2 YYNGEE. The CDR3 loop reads CASSVGDRGGNSPLHF. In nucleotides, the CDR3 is TGTGCCAGCAGCGTAGGGGACAGGGGCGGGAATTCACCCCTCCACTTT. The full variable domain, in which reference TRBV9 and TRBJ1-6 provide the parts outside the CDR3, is DSGVTQTPKHLITATGQRVTLRCSPRSGDLSVYWYQQSLDQGLQFLIQYYNGEERAKGNILERFSAQQFPDLHSELNLSSLELGDSALYFCASSVGDRGGNSPLHFGNGTRLTVT.

The CDR3 reads CASSLGPGGAGTGELFF. Here the CDR3 DNA reads TGTGCCAGCAGCTTAGGCCCAGGAGGGGCGGGCACCGGGGAGCTGTTTTTT. The chain is built from TRBV7-9 and TRBJ2-2, with a weak D call TRBD2 (6 bases). The CDR3 extends over 17 amino acids. Germline CDR1 is SEHNR and CDR2 is FQNEAQ (reference sequence). Between the trimmed V and J ends, which lost 1 base and 4 bases, there was a span of 16 bases. Looking up the rest from reference TRBV7-9 and TRBJ2-2 gives the full variable domain: DTGVSQNPRHKITKRGQNVTFRCDPISEHNRLYWYRQTLGQGPEFLTYFQNEAQLEKSRLLSDRFSAERPKGSFSTLEIQRTEQGDSAMYLCASSLGPGGAGTGELFFGEGSRLTVL.

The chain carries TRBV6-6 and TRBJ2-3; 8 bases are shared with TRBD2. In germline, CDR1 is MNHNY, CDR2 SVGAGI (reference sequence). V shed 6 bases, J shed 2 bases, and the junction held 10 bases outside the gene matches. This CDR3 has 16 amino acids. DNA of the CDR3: TGTGCCAGCAGCGACGCCGGGAGGGGATACACAGATACGCAGTATTTT. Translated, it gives CASSDAGRGYTDTQYF.

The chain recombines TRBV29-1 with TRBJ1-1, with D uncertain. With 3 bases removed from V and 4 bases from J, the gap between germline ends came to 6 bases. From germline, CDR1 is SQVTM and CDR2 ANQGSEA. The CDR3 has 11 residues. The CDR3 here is CSVEASTEAFF. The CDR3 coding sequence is TGCAGCGTTGAGGCCAGCACTGAAGCTTTCTTT. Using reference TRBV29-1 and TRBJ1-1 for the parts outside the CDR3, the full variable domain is SAVISQKPSRDICQRGTSLTIQCQVDSQVTMMFWYRQQPGQSLTLIATANQGSEATYESGFVIDKFPISRPNLTFSTLTVSNMSPEDSSIYLCSVEASTEAFFGQGTRLTVV.

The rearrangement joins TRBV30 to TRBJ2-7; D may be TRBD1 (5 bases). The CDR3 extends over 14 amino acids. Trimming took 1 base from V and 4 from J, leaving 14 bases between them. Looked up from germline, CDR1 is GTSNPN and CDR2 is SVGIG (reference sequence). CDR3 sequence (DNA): TGTGCCTGGAGTGGGCAGGGTAGTTCGTACGAGCAGTACTTC. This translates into CAWSGQGSSYEQYF. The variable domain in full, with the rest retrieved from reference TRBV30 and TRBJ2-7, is SQTIHQWPATLVQPVGSPLSLECTVEGTSNPNLYWYRQAAGRGLQLLFYSVGIGQISSEVPQNLSASRPQDRQFILSSKKLLLSDSGFYLCAWSGQGSSYEQYFGPGTRLTVT.